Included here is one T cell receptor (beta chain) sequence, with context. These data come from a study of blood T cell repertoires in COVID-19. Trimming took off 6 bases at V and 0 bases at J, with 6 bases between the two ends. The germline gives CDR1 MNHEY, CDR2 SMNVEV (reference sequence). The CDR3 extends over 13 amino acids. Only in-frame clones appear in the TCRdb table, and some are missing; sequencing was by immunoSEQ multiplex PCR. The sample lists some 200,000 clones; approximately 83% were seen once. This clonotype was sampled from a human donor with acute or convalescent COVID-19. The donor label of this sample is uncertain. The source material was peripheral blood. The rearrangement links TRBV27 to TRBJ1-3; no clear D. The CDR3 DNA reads TGTGCCAGCAGAGCAAACTCTGGAAACACCATATATTTT. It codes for CASRANSGNTIYF.